The 18 T cell receptor beta chains reported below all come from one sample, sequenced in a study of Graves' ophthalmopathy and Graves' hyperthyroidism. Amplified TCR beta CDR3 regions were obtained using RNA transcripts as template. Amplification began with first-round RT-PCR using HTBI primers, then second-round multiplex PCR was performed. A single record per CDR3 protein comes from TCRdb applying MiXCR to the multiplex PCR reads. Of a few hundred thousand distinct CDR3 sequences in the sample, 15% to 19% are singletons; the top ten hold around 7%. Sequences were obtained from peripheral blood. Source of these receptors: a woman between 18 and 29 years old with stable Graves' hyperthyroidism.

This clonotype occurred many times. This chain joins TRBV6-5 and TRBJ2-5; 8 bases are a match to TRBD2. The ends lost 0 bases at V and 3 bases at J; junction bases unmatched: 3. Germline CDR1 and CDR2: MNHEY and SVGAGI. This CDR3 is 15 amino acids long. The chain's CDR3 is CASSYSPLAEETQYF. The CDR3 bases are TGTGCCAGCAGTTACTCCCCACTAGCGGAAGAGACCCAGTACTTC.

This clonotype has at least ten counts. The CDR3 DNA follows: TGTGCCAGCAGTTTACTGAATACCCTAGGGGAGCAGTACTTC. Amino acids: CASSLLNTLGEQYF. The genes are TRBV28 and TRBJ2-7; D gene ambiguous. V lost 2 bases and J 7 bases, leaving 15 bases between the germline ends. CDR1 and CDR2 from the germline V gene are MDHEN and SYDVKM. This CDR3 has 14 residues.

In its sample, this clonotype was seen many times. The chain joins TRBV6-1 to TRBJ1-6; the D is unclear. Germline assignment: CDR1 MNHNS and CDR2 SASEGT. The CDR3 runs 12 residues. The ends were cut back, 8 bases at V and 7 bases at J, with 9 bases in the middle. As DNA, the CDR3 is TGTGCCAGCCGGGAGTCAAATTCACCCCTCCACTTT. Translated: CASRESNSPLHF.

The sample holds many counts of this clonotype. This sequence joins TRBV7-2 and TRBJ2-2; D remains unclear. Trimming shortened V by 5 bases and J by 0 bases, and 13 bases separated the two germline ends. The CDR3 consists of 16 residues. Germline V gene data show CDR1 as SGHTA and CDR2 as FQGNSA. CDR3 sequence reads: CASSHRRFANTGELFF. In DNA, the CDR3 is TGTGCCAGCAGCCATCGACGGTTCGCGAACACCGGGGAGCTGTTTTTT.

The rearrangement uses TRBV29-1 and TRBJ1-1; D unresolved. Germline-derived CDR1 and CDR2 are SQVTM and ANQGSEA. The CDR3 has 11 residues. The V and J ends lost 5 bases and 10 bases respectively, with 14 bases between them. This CDR3 is CSVSGSSGAFF. The CDR3 nucleotides are TGCAGCGTTTCAGGTTCGTCGGGAGCTTTCTTT. Together with reference TRBV29-1 and TRBJ1-1, the CDR3 gives the full variable domain: SAVISQKPSRDICQRGTSLTIQCQVDSQVTMMFWYRQQPGQSLTLIATANQGSEATYESGFVIDKFPISRPNLTFSTLTVSNMSPEDSSIYLCSVSGSSGAFFGQGTRLTVV.

This clonotype appeared many times. The chain uses TRBV20-1 and TRBJ1-6, with a possible D match to TRBD1 (5 bases). This CDR3 is 15 amino acids long. Germline assignment: CDR1 DFQATT and CDR2 SNEGSKA (reference sequence). Trimming removed 0 bases from V and 9 bases from J, with 15 bases in between. This CDR3 reads CSARDRGSYLSPLHF. The CDR3 nucleotides are TGCAGTGCTAGAGATCGGGGCAGCTACCTTTCACCCCTCCACTTT.

The sample holds a few counts of this clonotype. This sequence joins TRBV10-3 and TRBJ2-7, with 7 bases matching TRBD1. The ends lost 6 bases at V and 4 bases at J; junction bases unmatched: 15. Germline V lookup: CDR1 ENHRY, CDR2 SYGVKD. The CDR3 has 16 residues. The CDR3, as DNA: TGTGCCATCAGCGGGACAGCTCTCCTCTTCCCGTACGAGCAGTACTTC. Translating gives CAISGTALLFPYEQYF.

This clonotype was detected ten times or more. This chain uses TRBV12-3 or TRBV12-4 with TRBJ1-1; D is uncertain. Deletions cut 5 bases from V and 0 bases from J, with 19 bases between. This CDR3 comprises 17 residues. As DNA, the CDR3 is TGTGCCAGCAGTCCTGGCGTGGGCAGGACCATGAACACTGAAGCTTTCTTT. It encodes CASSPGVGRTMNTEAFF.

This clonotype was counted between two and nine times. V is TRBV12-3 or TRBV12-4 and J is TRBJ1-5; D may be TRBD1 (6 bases). This CDR3 has 15 residues. V lost 8 bases, J lost 2 bases, and 16 bases lay in between. This CDR3 reads CASRHSGAGNQPQHF. The CDR3 nucleotides read TGTGCCAGCCGACACTCGGGGGCGGGCAATCAGCCCCAGCATTTT.

This clonotype was seen only once. This chain links TRBV19 with TRBJ1-5; TRBD1 is a possible D gene (5 bases). With 8 bases removed from V and 0 bases from J, the gap between germline ends came to 20 bases. The CDR3 contains 17 residues. The germline CDR1 and CDR2 sequences are LNHDA and SQIVND (reference sequence). The CDR3: CASATTGTAYSNQPQHF. CDR3 nucleotide sequence: TGTGCCAGTGCAACGACCGGGACGGCTTATAGCAATCAGCCCCAGCATTTT.

The table lists this clonotype with a few counts. CDR3 nucleotide sequence: TGCAGTGCTAGGGAGAAGGACAGAAGATATAGCAATCAGCCCCAGCATTTT. This encodes CSAREKDRRYSNQPQHF. V usage is TRBV20-1 and J usage is TRBJ1-5, with D possibly being TRBD1 (6 bases). The CDR3 loop spans 17 amino acids. Germline V lookup: CDR1 DFQATT, CDR2 SNEGSKA (reference sequence). V was shortened by 3 bases and J by 0 bases, with 18 bases between the two germline ends.

There are many counts of this clonotype. This chain uses TRBV20-1 with TRBJ1-1; perhaps TRBD1 as D (5 bases). Germline CDR1 DFQATT, CDR2 SNEGSKA (reference sequence). This CDR3 has 13 amino acids. The CDR3 nucleotides read TGCGGACACCGAAGTGGGCGGGACACTGAAGCTTTCTTT. Its protein is CGHRSGRDTEAFF.

There are many counts of this clonotype. This chain connects TRBV20-1 to TRBJ1-2; no firm D call. This CDR3 is built from 11 residues. V gave up 3 bases and J gave up 4 bases, with 6 bases separating them. CDR1 and CDR2 from the germline V gene are DFQATT and SNEGSKA (reference sequence). CDR3 nucleotide sequence: TGCAGTGCTAGTAAGGGCTATGGCTACACCTTC. Its protein product is CSASKGYGYTF.

This clonotype was counted at least ten times. The V and J genes are TRBV12-3 or TRBV12-4 and TRBJ1-2; 8 nucleotides align to TRBD1. Germline trimming cut 5 bases from V and 8 bases from J; bases unmatched to any gene: 7. The CDR3 extends over 13 amino acids. CDR3: CASSLDRVVGYTF. In nucleotides, the CDR3 is TGTGCCAGCAGTCTGGACAGGGTGGTAGGCTACACCTTC.

This sequence joins TRBV7-2 and TRBJ2-5, with 8 nucleotides matching TRBD2. Germline assignment: CDR1 SGHTA and CDR2 FQGNSA. The CDR3 is made up of 14 amino acids. J was trimmed by 9 bases and V by 7 bases; bases with no gene match: 13. The CDR3 bases are TGTGCCAGCACCACCCCAGGGGCGGGGGGATCCCAGTACTTC. Residues: CASTTPGAGGSQYF.

This clonotype was detected many times. This chain links TRBV5-1 with TRBJ2-7; TRBD1 might be the D (5 bases). Germline CDR1 is SGHRS and CDR2 is YFSETQ. V was trimmed by 2 bases and J by 2 bases, leaving 11 bases between them. The CDR3 loop spans 14 amino acids. CDR3 region: CASSLPRATYEQYF. The CDR3 coding sequence is TGCGCCAGCAGCTTACCCAGGGCTACCTACGAGCAGTACTTC. Drawing the rest from reference TRBV5-1 and TRBJ2-7, the complete variable domain is KAGVTQTPRYLIKTRGQQVTLSCSPISGHRSVSWYQQTPGQGLQFLFEYFSETQRNKGNFPGRFSGRQFSNSRSEMNVSTLELGDSALYLCASSLPRATYEQYFGPGTRLTVT.

This clonotype was seen repeatedly, ten times or more. The chain recombines TRBV27 with TRBJ2-7; 7 bases are a match to TRBD1. The V gene end was trimmed by 4 bases and the J gene end by 2 bases; junction bases not matched to a gene: 5. CDR3 length: 14 amino acids. Germline loops: CDR1 MNHEY, CDR2 SMNVEV (reference sequence). The CDR3 DNA is TGTGCCAGCAGTTCGACCGGGACAGCCTACGAGCAGTACTTC. Translation: CASSSTGTAYEQYF.

This clonotype was seen ten or more times. CDR3 amino acids: CASSEKGTNTEAFF. The CDR3 DNA sequence: TGTGCCAGCAGCGAAAAGGGGACGAACACTGAAGCTTTCTTT. The V call is TRBV7-9, the J call TRBJ1-1; a weak D match, TRBD1 (5 bases). The CDR3 consists of 14 residues. Between the trimmed V and J ends, which lost 5 bases and 1 base, there was a span of 11 bases. The V gene's germline CDR1 is SEHNR and CDR2 FQNEAQ (reference sequence). Drawing the rest from reference TRBV7-9 and TRBJ1-1, the complete variable domain is DTGVSQNPRHKITKRGQNVTFRCDPISEHNRLYWYRQTLGQGPEFLTYFQNEAQLEKSRLLSDRFSAERPKGSFSTLEIQRTEQGDSAMYLCASSEKGTNTEAFFGQGTRLTVV.